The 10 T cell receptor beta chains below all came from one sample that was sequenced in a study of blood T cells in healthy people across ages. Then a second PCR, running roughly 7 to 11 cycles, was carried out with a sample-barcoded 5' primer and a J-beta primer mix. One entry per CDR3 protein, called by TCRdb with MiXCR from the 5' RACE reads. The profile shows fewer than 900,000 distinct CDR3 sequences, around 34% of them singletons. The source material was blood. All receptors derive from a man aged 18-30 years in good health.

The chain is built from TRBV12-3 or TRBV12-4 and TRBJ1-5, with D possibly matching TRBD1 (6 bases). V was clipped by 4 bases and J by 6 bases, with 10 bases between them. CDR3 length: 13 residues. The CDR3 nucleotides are TGTGCCAGCAGTTATATGGGGGCTCAGCCCCAGCATTTT. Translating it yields CASSYMGAQPQHF.

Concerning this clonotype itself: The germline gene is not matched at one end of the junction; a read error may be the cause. CDR3: CASGSGTVSDEQYF. The CDR3 DNA sequence: TGCGCCAGCGGCTCAGGGACAGTCTCCGACGAGCAGTACTTC. This chain links TRBV5-1 with TRBJ2-7, with 7 bases aligning to TRBD1. The CDR3 has 14 residues. The germline CDR1 and CDR2 sequences are SGHRS and YFSETQ.

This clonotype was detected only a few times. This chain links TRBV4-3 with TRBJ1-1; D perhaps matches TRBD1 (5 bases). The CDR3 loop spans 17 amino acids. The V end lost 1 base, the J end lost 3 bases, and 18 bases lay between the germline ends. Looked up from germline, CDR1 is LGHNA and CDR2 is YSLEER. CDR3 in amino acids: CASSQAGLSRGDTEAFF. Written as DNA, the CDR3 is TGCGCCAGCAGCCAAGCGGGCCTAAGTCGGGGGGACACTGAAGCTTTCTTT.

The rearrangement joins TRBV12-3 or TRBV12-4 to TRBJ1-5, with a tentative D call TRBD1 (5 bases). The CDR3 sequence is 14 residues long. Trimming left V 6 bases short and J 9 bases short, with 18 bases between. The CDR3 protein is CASREGTPGGPQHF. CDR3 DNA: TGTGCCAGCAGGGAAGGGACCCCAGGTGGGCCCCAGCATTTT.

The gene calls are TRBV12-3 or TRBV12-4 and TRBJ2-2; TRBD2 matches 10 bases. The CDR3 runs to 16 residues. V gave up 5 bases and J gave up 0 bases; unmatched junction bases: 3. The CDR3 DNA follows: TGTGCCAGCAGTGCTAGCGGGAGCGCGAACACCGGGGAGCTGTTTTTT. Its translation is CASSASGSANTGELFF.

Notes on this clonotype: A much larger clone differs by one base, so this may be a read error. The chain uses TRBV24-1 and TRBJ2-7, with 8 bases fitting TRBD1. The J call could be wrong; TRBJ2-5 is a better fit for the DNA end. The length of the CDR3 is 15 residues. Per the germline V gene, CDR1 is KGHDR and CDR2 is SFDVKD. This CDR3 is CATSDVGGQGETQYF. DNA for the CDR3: TGTGCCACCAGTGATGTGGGTGGACAGGGCGAGACCCAGTACTTC.

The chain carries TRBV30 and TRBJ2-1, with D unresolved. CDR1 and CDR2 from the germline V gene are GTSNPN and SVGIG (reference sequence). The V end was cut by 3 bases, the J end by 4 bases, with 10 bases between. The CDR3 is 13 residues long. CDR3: CAWRGLSYNEQFF. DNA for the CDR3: TGTGCCTGGAGGGGCCTGTCATACAATGAGCAGTTCTTC.

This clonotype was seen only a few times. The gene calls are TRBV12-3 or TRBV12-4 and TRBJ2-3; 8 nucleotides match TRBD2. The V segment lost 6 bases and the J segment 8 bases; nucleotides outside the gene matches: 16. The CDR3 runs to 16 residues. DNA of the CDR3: TGTGCCAGCAGCTCCCCGCCCAGCGGGGGAACGGGTACGCAGTATTTT. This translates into CASSSPPSGGTGTQYF.

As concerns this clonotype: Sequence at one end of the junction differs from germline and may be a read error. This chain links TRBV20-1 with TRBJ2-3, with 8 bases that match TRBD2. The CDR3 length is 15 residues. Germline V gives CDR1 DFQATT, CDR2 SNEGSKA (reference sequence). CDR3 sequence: CSASSGGGGTDTRYF. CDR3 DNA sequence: TGCAGTGCTAGCTCCGGGGGGGGCGGAACAGATACGCGGTATTTT.

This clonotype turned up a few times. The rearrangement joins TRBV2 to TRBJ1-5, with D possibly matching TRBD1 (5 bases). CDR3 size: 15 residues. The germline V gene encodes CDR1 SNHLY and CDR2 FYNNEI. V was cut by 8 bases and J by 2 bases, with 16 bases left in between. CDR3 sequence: CASERGPGGNQPQHF. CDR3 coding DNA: TGTGCCAGCGAACGGGGACCCGGGGGCAATCAGCCCCAGCATTTT.